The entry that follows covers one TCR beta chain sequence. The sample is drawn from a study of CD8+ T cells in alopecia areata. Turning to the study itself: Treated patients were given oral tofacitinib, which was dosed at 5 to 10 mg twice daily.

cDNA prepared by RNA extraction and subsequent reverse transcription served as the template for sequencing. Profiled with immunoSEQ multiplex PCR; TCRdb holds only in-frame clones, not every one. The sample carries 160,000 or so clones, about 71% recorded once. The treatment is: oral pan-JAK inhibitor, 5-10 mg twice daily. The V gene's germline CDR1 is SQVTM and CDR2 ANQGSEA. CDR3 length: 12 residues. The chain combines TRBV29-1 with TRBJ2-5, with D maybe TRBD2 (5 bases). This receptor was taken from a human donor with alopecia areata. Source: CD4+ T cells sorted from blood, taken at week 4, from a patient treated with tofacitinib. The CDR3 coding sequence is TGCGGCCCCGAAAGAGGGAGAGAGACCCAGTACTTC. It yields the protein CGPERGRETQYF.